This is a list of T cell receptor beta chains from one sample in a study of T cell changes during pregnancy in multiple sclerosis. The repertoire was sequenced with immunoSEQ multiplex PCR; TCRdb's copy has only in-frame clones and lacks some. The sample has tens of thousands of clones, 85% to 90% seen once. Sample: peripheral blood, taken after pregnancy. These receptor sequences come from a female donor in good health, enrolled as a control in a pregnancy study. The CDR3 runs from the conserved cysteine through the conserved F or W. A D gene is named only where the DNA matches it firmly.

d_call j_call v_call cdr3_aa
. TRBJ2-2 TRBV7-2 CASSFRFTGELFF
. TRBJ1-1 TRBV10-3 CAISESGSEAFF
. TRBJ2-7 TRBV23-1 CASSQLKQNSYEQYF
. TRBJ1-2 TRBV27 CASSSVGGNGYTF
TRBD1 TRBJ2-7 TRBV7-9 CASSPGTGLYEQYF
. TRBJ2-3 TRBV7-2 CASSSRKLATDTQYF
TRBD1 TRBJ1-4 TRBV5-1 CASSLISTGGVEKLFF
TRBD2 TRBJ2-7 TRBV7-8 CASREGSSGSYEQYF
TRBD1 TRBJ2-3 TRBV30 CAWSPDRTGRIDTQYF
. TRBJ1-1 TRBV30 CAWKRGNTEAFF
. TRBJ2-1 TRBV5-5 CAGGLGPYNEQFF
. TRBJ2-2 TRBV5-1 CASSSTGYTGELFF
TRBD2 TRBJ2-7 TRBV27 CASSRGSGRSYEQYF
. TRBJ1-4 TRBV19 CASSIWRGTTNEKLFF
. TRBJ2-7 TRBV15 CATSRDLLRGWQYF
. TRBJ1-4 TRBV2 CASRDRTGTIREKLFF
TRBD1 TRBJ2-2 TRBV19 CASRGTGNTGELFF
TRBD1 TRBJ1-1 TRBV30 CAWNRGTEAFF
TRBD1 TRBJ1-2 TRBV6-5 CASSYSNPGGDYGYTF
. TRBJ1-5 TRBV27 CASSLLTGNQPQHF
. TRBJ2-7 TRBV27 CASRRGGTNYEQYF
TRBD2 TRBJ2-1 TRBV10-3 CAISETGTSGTSYNEQFF